This T cell receptor (beta chain) was observed in a study of cytomegalovirus exposure and HLA in healthy donors. Trimming at V came to 7 bases and at J to 3 bases, leaving 11 bases not matched to a gene. The CDR3 covers 17 residues. Germline V gene sequence: CDR1 MGHDK, CDR2 SYGVNS. This table comes from immunoSEQ multiplex PCR, and its TCRdb copy is limited to in-frame clones, with some not included. The sample comprises around 150,000 clones, 86% of which are singletons, and 5.7% rests with the top ten. The chain couples TRBV25-1 to TRBJ2-2; 10 positions agree with TRBD1. The sample taken for sequencing was PBMCs. The receptor comes from a woman in her twenties or thirties in good health and CMV-seronegative. The CDR3 DNA follows: TGTGCCAGCACCCAGACAGGGGGCAGGTCAGACACCGGGGAGCTGTTTTTT. This sequence encodes CASTQTGGRSDTGELFF.